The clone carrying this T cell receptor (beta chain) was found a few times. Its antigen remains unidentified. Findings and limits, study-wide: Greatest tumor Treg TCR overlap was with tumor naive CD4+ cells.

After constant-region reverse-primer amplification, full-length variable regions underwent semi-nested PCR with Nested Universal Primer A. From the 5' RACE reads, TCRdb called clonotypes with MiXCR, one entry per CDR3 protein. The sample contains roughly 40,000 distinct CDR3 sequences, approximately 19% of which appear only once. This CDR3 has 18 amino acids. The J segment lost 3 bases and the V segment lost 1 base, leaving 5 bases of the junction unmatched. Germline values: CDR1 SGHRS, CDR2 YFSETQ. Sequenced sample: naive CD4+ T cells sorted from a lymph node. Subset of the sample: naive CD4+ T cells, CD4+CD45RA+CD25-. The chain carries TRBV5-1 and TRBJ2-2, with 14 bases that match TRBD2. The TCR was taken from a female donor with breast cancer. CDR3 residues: CASSLLGTSGSYTGELFF. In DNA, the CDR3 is TGCGCCAGCAGCTTGCTAGGGACTAGCGGGAGTTACACCGGGGAGCTGTTTTTT. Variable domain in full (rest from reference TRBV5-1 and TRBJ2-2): KAGVTQTPRYLIKTRGQQVTLSCSPISGHRSVSWYQQTPGQGLQFLFEYFSETQRNKGNFPGRFSGRQFSNSRSEMNVSTLELGDSALYLCASSLLGTSGSYTGELFFGEGSRLTVL.